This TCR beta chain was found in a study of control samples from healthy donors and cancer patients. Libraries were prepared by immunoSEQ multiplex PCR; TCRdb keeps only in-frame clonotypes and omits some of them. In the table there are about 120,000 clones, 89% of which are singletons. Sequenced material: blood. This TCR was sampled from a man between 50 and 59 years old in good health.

For the CDR3, the DNA is TGTGCCAGCAGTGATCAGAGGGCATTCAGCAATCAGCCCCAGCATTTT. It specifies CASSDQRAFSNQPQHF. The chain couples TRBV6-2 or TRBV6-3 to TRBJ1-5; D gene ambiguous. Trimming took off 5 bases at V and 1 base at J, with 15 bases between the two ends. This CDR3 has 16 amino acids. Germline CDR1 is MNHEY and CDR2 is SVGEGT.